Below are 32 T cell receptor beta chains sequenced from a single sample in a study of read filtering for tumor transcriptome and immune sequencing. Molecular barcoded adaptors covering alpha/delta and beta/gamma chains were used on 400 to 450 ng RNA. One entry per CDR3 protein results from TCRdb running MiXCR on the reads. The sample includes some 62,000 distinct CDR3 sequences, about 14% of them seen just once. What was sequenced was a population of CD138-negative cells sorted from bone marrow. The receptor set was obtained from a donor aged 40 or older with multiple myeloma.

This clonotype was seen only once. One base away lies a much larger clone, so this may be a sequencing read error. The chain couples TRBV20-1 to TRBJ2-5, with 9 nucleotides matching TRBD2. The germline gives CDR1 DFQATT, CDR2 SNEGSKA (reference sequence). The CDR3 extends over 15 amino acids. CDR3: CGARDGTSSQETQYF. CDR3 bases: TGCGGTGCTAGAGATGGGACTAGCTCACAAGAGACCCAGTACTTC.

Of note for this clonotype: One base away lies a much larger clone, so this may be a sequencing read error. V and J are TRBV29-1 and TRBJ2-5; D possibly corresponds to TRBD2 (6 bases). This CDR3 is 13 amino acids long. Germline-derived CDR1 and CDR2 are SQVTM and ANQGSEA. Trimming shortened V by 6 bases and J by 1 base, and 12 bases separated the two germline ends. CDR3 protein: CSVEIAAQETQYF. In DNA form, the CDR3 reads TGCAGCGTCGAGATAGCGGCCCAAGAGACCCAGTACTTC.

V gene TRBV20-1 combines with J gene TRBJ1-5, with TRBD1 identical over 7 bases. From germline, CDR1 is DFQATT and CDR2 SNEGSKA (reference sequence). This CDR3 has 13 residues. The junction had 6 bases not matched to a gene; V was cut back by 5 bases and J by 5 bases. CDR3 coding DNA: TGCAGTGCTCACAGGGGCACGGATCAGCCCCAGCATTTT. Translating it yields CSAHRGTDQPQHF.

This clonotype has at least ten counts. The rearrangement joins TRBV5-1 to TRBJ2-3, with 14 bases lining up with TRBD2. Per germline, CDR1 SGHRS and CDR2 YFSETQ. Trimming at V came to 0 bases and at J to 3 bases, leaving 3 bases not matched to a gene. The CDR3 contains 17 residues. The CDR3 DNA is TGCGCCAGCAGCTTGGGACTAGCGGGAGGGCAGACAGATACGCAGTATTTT. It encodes CASSLGLAGGQTDTQYF.

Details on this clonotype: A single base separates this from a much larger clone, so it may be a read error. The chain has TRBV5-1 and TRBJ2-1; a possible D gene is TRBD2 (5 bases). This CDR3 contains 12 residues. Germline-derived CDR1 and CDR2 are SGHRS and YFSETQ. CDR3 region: CASSPNSGEQLF. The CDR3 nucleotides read TGCGCCAGCAGCCCCAACTCCGGGGAGCAGCTCTTC. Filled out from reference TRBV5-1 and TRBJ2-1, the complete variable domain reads KAGVTQTPRYLIKTRGQQVTLSCSPISGHRSVSWYQQTPGQGLQFLFEYFSETQRNKGNFPGRFSGRQFSNSRSEMNVSTLELGDSALYLCASSPNSGEQLFGPGTRLTVL.

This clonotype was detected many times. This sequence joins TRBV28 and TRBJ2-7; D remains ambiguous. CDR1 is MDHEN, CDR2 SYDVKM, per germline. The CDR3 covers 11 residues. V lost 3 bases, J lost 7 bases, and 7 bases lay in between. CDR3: CASSLAQEQYF. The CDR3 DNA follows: TGTGCCAGCAGTTTGGCGCAAGAGCAGTACTTC.

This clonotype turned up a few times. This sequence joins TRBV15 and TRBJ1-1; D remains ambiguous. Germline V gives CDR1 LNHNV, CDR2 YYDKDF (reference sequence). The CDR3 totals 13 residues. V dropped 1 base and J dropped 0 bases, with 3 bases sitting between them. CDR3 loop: CATSRVLNTEAFF. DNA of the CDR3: TGTGCCACCAGCAGAGTCTTGAACACTGAAGCTTTCTTT.

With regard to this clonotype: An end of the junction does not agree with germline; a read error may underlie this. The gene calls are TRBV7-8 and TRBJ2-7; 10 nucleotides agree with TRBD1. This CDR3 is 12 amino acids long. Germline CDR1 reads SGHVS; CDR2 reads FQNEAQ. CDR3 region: CAKPGQGHEPYF. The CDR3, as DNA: TGTGCCAAACCGGGACAGGGGCACGAGCCGTACTTC.

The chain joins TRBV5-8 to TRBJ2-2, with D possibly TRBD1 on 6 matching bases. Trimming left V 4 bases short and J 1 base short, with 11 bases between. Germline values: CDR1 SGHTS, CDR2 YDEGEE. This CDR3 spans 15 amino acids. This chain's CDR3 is CASSQDSVNTGELFF. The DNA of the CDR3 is TGTGCCAGCAGCCAGGACAGCGTGAACACCGGGGAGCTGTTTTTT.

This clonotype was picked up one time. In DNA form, the CDR3 reads TGCAGCGTTGAGTGGACTAGCGGGAGCCTTTTCTCTGGGGCCAACGTCCTGACTTTC. Translating gives CSVEWTSGSLFSGANVLTF. This chain connects TRBV29-1 to TRBJ2-6, with TRBD2 matching 13 bases. CDR3 length: 19 amino acids. Germline CDR1 SQVTM, CDR2 ANQGSEA. The trim removed 3 bases at V and 0 bases at J, leaving 8 bases unmatched. The complete variable domain, with remaining parts taken from reference TRBV29-1 and TRBJ2-6, reads SAVISQKPSRDICQRGTSLTIQCQVDSQVTMMFWYRQQPGQSLTLIATANQGSEATYESGFVIDKFPISRPNLTFSTLTVSNMSPEDSSIYLCSVEWTSGSLFSGANVLTFGAGSRLTVL.

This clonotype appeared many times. Here the CDR3 reads CASSLSLAGGNEQFF. In DNA form, the CDR3 reads TGTGCCAGCAGCTTAAGCCTAGCGGGAGGCAATGAGCAGTTCTTC. V and J are TRBV7-2 and TRBJ2-1; 11 nucleotides agree with TRBD2. The V gene end was trimmed by 2 bases and the J gene end by 6 bases; junction bases not matched to a gene: 3. The CDR3 runs to 15 residues. Germline CDR1 and CDR2: SGHTA and FQGNSA.

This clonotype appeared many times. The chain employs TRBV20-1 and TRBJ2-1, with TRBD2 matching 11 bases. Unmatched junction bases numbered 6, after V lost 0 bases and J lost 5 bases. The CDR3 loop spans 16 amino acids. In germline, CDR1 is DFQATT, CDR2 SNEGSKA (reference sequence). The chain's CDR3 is CSARDEGLAVNNEQFF. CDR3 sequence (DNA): TGCAGTGCTAGAGATGAGGGACTAGCGGTAAACAATGAGCAGTTCTTC.

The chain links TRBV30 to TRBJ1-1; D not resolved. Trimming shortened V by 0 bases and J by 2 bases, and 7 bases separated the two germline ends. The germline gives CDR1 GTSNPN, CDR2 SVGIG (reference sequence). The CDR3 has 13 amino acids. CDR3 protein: CAWSVSRNTEAFF. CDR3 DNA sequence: TGTGCCTGGAGTGTAAGTAGAAACACTGAAGCTTTCTTT. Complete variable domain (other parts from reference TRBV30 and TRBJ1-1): SQTIHQWPATLVQPVGSPLSLECTVEGTSNPNLYWYRQAAGRGLQLLFYSVGIGQISSEVPQNLSASRPQDRQFILSSKKLLLSDSGFYLCAWSVSRNTEAFFGQGTRLTVV.

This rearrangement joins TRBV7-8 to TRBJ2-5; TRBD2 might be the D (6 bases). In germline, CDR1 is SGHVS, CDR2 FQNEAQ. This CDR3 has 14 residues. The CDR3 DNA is TGTGCGGGGACTGAAGGGACGGGCCAAGAGACCCAGTACTTC. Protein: CAGTEGTGQETQYF.

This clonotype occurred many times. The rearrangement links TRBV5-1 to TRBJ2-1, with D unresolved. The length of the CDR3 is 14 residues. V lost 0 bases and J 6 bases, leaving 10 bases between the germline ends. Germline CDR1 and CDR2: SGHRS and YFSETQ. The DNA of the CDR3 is TGCGCCAGCAGCTTGGAACAGACCGCCAATGAGCAGTTCTTC. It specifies CASSLEQTANEQFF.

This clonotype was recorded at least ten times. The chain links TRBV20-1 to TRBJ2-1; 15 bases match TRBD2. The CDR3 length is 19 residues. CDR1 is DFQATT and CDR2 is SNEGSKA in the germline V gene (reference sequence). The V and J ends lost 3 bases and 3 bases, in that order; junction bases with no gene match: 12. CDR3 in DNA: TGCAGTGCTAGTGGGGGGACTAGCGGGAGGTCAGCGGGCTACAATGAGCAGTTCTTC. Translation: CSASGGTSGRSAGYNEQFF.

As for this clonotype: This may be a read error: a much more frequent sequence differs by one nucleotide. CDR3 nucleotide sequence: TGCACCAGCAGCTTGTTGTCTGACTACAATGAGCAGTTCTTC. This gives the protein CTSSLLSDYNEQFF. This chain connects TRBV5-1 to TRBJ2-1; D call uncertain. There are 14 residues in the CDR3. Germline loops: CDR1 SGHRS, CDR2 YFSETQ.

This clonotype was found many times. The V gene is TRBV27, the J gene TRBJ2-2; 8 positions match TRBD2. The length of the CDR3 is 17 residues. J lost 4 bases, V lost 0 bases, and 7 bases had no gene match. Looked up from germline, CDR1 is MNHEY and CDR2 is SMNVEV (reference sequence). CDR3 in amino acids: CASSLSEREWRTGELFF. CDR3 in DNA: TGTGCCAGCAGTTTATCGGAGCGGGAGTGGCGCACCGGGGAGCTGTTTTTT.

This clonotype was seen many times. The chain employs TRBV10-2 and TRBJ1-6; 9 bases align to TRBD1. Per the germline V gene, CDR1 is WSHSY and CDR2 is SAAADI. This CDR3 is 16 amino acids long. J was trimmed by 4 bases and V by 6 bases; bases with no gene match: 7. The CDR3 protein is CASSPTGGEYNSPLHF. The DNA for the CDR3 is TGCGCCAGCAGCCCGACAGGGGGAGAATATAATTCACCCCTCCACTTT.

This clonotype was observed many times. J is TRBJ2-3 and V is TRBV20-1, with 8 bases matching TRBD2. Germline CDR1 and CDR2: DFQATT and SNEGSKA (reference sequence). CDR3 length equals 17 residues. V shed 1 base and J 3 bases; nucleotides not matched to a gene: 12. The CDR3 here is CSARVFRAGGTTDTQYF. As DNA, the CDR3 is TGCAGTGCTAGAGTGTTCCGGGCGGGAGGCACAACAGATACGCAGTATTTT.

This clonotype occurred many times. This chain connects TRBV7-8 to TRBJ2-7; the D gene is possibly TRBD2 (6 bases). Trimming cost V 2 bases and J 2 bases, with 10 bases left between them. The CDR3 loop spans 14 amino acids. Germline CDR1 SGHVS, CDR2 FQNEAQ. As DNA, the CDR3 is TGTGCCAGCAGCTTACTCCGGGAGCCCTACGAGCAGTACTTC. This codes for CASSLLREPYEQYF.

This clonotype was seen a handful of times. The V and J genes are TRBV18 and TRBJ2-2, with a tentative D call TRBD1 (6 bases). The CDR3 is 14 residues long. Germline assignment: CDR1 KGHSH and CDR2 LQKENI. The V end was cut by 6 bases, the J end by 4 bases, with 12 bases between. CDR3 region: CASSPDSGTGELFF. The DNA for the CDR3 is TGTGCCAGCTCCCCGGACAGTGGCACCGGGGAGCTGTTTTTT.

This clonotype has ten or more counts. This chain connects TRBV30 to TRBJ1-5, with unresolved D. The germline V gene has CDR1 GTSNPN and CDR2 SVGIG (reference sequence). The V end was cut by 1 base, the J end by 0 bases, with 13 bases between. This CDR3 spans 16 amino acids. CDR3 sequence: CAWSALLTYSNQPQHF. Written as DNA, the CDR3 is TGTGCCTGGAGTGCGCTCCTGACATATAGCAATCAGCCCCAGCATTTT.

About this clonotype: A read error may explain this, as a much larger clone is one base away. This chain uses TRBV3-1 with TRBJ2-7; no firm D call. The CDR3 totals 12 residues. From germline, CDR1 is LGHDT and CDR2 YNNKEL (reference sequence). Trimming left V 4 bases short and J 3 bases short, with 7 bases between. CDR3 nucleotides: TGTGCCAGCAGCCGGCGAAACTACGAGCAGTACTTC. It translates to CASSRRNYEQYF.

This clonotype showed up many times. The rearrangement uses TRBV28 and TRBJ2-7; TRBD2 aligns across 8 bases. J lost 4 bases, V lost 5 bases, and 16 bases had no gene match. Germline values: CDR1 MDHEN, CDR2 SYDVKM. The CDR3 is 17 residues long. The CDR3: CASSPRGTRDPLYEQYF. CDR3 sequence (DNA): TGTGCCAGCAGTCCTCGGGGGACTAGGGACCCATTGTACGAGCAGTACTTC.

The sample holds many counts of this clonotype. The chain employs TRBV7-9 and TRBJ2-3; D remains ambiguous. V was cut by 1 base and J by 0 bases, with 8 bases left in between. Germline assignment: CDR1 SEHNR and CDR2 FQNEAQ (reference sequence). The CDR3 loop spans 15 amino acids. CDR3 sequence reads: CASSLGGTSTDTQYF. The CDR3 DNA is TGTGCCAGCAGCTTAGGGGGAACTAGCACAGATACGCAGTATTTT. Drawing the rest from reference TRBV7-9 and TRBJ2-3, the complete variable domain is DTGVSQNPRHKITKRGQNVTFRCDPISEHNRLYWYRQTLGQGPEFLTYFQNEAQLEKSRLLSDRFSAERPKGSFSTLEIQRTEQGDSAMYLCASSLGGTSTDTQYFGPGTRLTVL.

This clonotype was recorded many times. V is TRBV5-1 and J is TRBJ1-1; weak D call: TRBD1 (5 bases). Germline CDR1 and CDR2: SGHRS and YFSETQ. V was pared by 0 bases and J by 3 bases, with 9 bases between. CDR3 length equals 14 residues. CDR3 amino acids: CASSLEQGYTEAFF. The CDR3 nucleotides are TGCGCCAGCAGCTTGGAGCAGGGTTACACTGAAGCTTTCTTT.

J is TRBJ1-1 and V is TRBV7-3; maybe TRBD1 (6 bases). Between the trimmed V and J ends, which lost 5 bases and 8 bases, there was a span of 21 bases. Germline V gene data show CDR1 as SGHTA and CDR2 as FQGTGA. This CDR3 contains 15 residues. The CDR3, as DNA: TGTGCCAGCAGCCCTACAAACATACAGGGAAAGGAAGCTTTCTTT. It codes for CASSPTNIQGKEAFF.

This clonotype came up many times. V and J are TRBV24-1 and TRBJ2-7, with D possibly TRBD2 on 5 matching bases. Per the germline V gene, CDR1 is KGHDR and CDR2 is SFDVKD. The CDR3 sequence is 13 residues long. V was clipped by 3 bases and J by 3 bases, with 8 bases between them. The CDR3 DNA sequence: TGTGCCACCAGTGATGGCGGACTCTACGAGCAGTACTTC. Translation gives CATSDGGLYEQYF.

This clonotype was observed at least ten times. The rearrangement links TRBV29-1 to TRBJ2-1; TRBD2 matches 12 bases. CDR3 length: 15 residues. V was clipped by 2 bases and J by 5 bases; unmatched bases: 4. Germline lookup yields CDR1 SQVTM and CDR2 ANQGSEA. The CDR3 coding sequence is TGCAGCGTTGAAAGGACTAGCGGGATTAACAATGAGCAGTTCTTC. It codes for CSVERTSGINNEQFF.

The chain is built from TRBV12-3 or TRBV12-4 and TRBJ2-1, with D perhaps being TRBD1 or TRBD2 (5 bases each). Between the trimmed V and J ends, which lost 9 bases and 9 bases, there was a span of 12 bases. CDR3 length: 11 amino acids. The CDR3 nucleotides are TGTGCCAGTCTTTATGGGGGTGAGCAGTTCTTC. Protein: CASLYGGEQFF.

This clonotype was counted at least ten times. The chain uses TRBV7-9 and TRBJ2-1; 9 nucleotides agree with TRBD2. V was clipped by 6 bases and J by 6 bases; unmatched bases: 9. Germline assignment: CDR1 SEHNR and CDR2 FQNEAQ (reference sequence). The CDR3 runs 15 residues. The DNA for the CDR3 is TGTGCCAGCAGAGGGAGGACTAGCGTTGTCAATGAGCAGTTCTTC. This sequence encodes CASRGRTSVVNEQFF. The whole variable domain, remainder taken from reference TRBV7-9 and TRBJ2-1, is DTGVSQNPRHKITKRGQNVTFRCDPISEHNRLYWYRQTLGQGPEFLTYFQNEAQLEKSRLLSDRFSAERPKGSFSTLEIQRTEQGDSAMYLCASRGRTSVVNEQFFGPGTRLTVL.